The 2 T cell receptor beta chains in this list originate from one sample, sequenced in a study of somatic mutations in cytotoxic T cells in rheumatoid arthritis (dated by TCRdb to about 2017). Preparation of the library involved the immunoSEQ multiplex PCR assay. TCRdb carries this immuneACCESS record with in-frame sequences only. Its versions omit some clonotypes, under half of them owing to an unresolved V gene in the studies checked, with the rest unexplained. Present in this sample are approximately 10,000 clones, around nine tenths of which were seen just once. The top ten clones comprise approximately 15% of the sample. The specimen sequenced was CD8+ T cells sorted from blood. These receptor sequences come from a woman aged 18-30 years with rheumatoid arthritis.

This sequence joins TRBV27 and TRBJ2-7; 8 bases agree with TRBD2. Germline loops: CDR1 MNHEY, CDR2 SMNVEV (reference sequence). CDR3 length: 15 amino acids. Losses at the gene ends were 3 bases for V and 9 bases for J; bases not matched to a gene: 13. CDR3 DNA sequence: TGTGCCAGCAGTTTCTCTCCTAGCGGGCCGGGGGGGCAGTACTTC. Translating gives CASSFSPSGPGGQYF.

CDR3 sequence (DNA): TGTGCCAGCAGCCAAGAAGCAGGGGGGGAGACCCAGTACTTC. Protein: CASSQEAGGETQYF. V gene TRBV14 combines with J gene TRBJ2-5, with a weak D call TRBD1 (7 bases). Germline CDR1 is SGHDN and CDR2 is FVKESK. Trimming pared 0 bases from V and 5 bases from J, leaving 10 bases between. This CDR3 region has 14 residues. Complete variable domain (other parts from reference TRBV14 and TRBJ2-5): EAGVTQFPSHSVIEKGQTVTLRCDPISGHDNLYWYRRVMGKEIKFLLHFVKESKQDESGMPNNRFLAERTGGTYSTLKVQPAELEDSGVYFCASSQEAGGETQYFGPGTRLLVL.